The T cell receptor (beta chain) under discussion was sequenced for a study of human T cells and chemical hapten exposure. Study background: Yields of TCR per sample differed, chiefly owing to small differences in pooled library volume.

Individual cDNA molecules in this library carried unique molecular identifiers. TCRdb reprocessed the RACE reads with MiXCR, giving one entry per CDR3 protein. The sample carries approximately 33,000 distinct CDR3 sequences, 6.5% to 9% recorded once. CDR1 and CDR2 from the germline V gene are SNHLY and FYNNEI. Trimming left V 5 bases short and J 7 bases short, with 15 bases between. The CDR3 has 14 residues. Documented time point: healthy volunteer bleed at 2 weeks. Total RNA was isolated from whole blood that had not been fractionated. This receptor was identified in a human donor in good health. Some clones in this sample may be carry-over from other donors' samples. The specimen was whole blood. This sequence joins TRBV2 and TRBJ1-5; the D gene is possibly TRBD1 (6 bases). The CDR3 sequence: CASSKGGGWQPQHF. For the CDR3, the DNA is TGTGCCAGCAGTAAGGGGGGGGGGTGGCAGCCCCAGCATTTT.